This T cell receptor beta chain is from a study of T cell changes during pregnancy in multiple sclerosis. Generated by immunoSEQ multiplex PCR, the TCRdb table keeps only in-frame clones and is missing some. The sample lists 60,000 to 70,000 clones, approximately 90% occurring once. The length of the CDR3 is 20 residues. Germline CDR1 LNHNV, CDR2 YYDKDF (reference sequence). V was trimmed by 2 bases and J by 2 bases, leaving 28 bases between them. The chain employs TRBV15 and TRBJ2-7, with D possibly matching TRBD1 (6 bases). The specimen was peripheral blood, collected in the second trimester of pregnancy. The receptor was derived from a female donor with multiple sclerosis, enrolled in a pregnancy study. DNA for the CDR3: TGTGCCACCAGCAGAACCCCGGGCAGGGGTCGGCACACTGTCCCCTACGAGCAGTACTTC. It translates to CATSRTPGRGRHTVPYEQYF.